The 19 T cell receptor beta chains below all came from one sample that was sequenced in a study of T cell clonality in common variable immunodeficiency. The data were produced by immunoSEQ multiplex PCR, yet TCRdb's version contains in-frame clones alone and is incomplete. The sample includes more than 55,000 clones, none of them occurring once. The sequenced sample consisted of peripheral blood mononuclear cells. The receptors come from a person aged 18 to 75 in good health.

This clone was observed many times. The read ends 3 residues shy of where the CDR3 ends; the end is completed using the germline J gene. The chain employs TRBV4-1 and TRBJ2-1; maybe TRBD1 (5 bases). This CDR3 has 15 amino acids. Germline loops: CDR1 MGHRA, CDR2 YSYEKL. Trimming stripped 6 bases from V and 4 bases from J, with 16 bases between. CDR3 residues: CASRRSQELYNEQFF. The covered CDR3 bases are TGCGCCAGCAGAAGGTCACAGGAACTTTACAATGAG.

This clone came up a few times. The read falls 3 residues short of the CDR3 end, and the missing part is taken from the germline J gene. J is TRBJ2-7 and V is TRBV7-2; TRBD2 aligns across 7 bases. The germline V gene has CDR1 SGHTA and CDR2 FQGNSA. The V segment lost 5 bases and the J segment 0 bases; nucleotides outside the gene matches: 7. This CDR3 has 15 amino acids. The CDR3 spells CASSLGASGSYEQYF. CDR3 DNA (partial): TGTGCCAGCAGCCTCGGGGCTAGCGGCTCCTACGAG.

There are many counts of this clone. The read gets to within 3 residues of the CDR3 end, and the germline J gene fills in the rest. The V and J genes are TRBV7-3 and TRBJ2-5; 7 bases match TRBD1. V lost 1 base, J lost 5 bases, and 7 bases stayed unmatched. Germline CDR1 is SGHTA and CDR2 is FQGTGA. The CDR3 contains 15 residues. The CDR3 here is CASSLSWDREETQYF. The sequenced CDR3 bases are TGTGCCAGCAGCTTAAGTTGGGACAGAGAGGAGACC.

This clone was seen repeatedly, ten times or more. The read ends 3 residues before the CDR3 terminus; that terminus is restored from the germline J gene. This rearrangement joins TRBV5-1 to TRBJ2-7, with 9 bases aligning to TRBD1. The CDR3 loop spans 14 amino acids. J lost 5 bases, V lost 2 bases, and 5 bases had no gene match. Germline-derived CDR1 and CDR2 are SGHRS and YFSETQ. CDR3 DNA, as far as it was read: TGCGCCAGCAGCTTTATACAGGGGGCCCACGAG. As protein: CASSFIQGAHE. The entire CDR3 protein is CASSFIQGAHEQYF.

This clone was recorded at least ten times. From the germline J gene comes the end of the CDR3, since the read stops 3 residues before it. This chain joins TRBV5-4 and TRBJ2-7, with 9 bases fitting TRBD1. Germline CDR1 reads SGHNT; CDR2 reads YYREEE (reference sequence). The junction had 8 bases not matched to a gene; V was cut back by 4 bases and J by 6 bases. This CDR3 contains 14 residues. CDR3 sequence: CASSGRDRAREQYF. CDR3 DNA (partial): TGTGCCAGCAGCGGCCGGGACAGGGCCCGCGAG.

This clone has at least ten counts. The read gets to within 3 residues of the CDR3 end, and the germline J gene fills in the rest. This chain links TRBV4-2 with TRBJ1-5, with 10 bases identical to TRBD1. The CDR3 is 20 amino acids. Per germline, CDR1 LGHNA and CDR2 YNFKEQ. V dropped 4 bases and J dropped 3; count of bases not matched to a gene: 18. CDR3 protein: CASSPSLPGQGTLFNQPQHF. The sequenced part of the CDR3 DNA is TGTGCCAGCAGCCCGAGCCTTCCGGGACAGGGGACCCTTTTCAATCAGCCC.

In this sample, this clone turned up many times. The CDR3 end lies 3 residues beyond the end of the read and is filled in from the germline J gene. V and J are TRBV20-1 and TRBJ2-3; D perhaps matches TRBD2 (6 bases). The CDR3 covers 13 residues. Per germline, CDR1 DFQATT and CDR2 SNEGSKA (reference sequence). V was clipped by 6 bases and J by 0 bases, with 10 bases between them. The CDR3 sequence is CSAREVSTDTQYF. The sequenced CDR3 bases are TGCAGTGCCAGGGAGGTCAGCACAGATACG.

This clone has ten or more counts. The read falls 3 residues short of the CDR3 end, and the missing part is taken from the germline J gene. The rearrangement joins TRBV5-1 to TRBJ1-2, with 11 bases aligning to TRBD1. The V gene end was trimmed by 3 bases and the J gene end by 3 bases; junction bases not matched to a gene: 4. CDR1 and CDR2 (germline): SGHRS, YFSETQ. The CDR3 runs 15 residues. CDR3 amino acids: CASSWGTGGDYGYTF. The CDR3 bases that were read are TGCGCCAGCAGCTGGGGGACAGGGGGTGACTATGGC.

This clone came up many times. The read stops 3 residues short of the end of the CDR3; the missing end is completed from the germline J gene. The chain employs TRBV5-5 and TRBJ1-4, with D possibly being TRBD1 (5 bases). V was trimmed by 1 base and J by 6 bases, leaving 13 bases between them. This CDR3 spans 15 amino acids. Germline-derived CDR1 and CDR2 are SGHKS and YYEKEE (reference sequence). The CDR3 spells CASSLLGARDEKLFF. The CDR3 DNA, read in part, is TGTGCCAGCAGCTTGTTAGGGGCCAGGGATGAAAAA.

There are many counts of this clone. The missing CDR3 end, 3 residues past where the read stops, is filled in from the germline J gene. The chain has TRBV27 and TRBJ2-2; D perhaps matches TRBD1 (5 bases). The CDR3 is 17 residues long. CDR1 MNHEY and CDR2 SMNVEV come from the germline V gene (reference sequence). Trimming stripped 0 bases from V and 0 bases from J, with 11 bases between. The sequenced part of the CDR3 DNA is TGTGCCAGCAGTTTATCGCTAGGGGCGTCGAACACCGGGGAG. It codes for CASSLSLGASNTGE. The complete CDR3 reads CASSLSLGASNTGELFF.

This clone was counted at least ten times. The CDR3 protein is CASSLRDIRELFF. The sequenced CDR3 bases are TGTGCCAGCAGCTTACGGGACATTAGGGAG. The chain joins TRBV7-9 to TRBJ2-2, with D possibly TRBD1 on 6 matching bases. The DNA ends 3 residues before the CDR3 does, and the rest of the CDR3 is filled in from the germline J gene. Trimming left V 2 bases short and J 9 bases short, with 10 bases between. CDR1 and CDR2 from the germline V gene are SEHNR and FQNEAQ (reference sequence). The CDR3 runs 13 residues.

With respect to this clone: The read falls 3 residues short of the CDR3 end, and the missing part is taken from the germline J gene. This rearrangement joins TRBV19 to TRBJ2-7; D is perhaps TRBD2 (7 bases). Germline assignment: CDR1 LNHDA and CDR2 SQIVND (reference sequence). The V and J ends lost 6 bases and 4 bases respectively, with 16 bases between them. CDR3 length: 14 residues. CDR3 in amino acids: CASSPRGRVYEQYF. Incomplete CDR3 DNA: TGTGCCAGTAGCCCGCGGGGGCGAGTATACGAG.

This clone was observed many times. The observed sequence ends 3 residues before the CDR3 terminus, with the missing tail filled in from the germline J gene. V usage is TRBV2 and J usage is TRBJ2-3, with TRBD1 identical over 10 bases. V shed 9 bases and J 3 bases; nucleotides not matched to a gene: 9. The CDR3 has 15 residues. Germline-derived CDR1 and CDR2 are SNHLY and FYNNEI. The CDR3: CARTWGGQGTDTQYF. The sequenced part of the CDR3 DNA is TGTGCCAGGACCTGGGGGGGACAGGGGACAGATACG.

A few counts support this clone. CDR3 bases read: TGTGCCAGCAGCCCCGGGACTAGCAGCTACGAG. Its protein is CASSPGTSSYE. The CDR3, in full, reads CASSPGTSSYEQYF. The genes are TRBV11-3 and TRBJ2-7, with 9 bases matching TRBD2. The read finishes 3 residues shy of the CDR3 end, and the germline J gene is used to complete it. Germline lookup yields CDR1 SGHNT and CDR2 YENEEA. Trimming at V came to 5 bases and at J to 3 bases, leaving 5 bases not matched to a gene. The CDR3 is 14 residues long. Complete variable domain (other parts from reference TRBV11-3 and TRBJ2-7): EAGVVQSPRYKIIEKKQPVAFWCNPISGHNTLYWYLQNLGQGPELLIRYENEEAVDDSQLPKDRFSAERLKGVDSTLKIQPAELGDSAVYLCASSPGTSSYEQYFGPGTRLTVT.

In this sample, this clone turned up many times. Incomplete CDR3 DNA: TGTGCCAGCAGTGACGCCCAGGGGGCTCGGGAAAAA. Translating gives CASSDAQGAREK. Given in full, the CDR3 is CASSDAQGAREKLFF. The rearrangement links TRBV6-4 to TRBJ1-4, with 8 bases that match TRBD1. Read coverage stops 3 residues before the CDR3 terminus; the germline J gene supplies the remainder. J lost 8 bases, V lost 2 bases, and 7 bases had no gene match. The length of the CDR3 is 15 residues. Germline V gene data show CDR1 as MRHNA and CDR2 as SNTAGT.

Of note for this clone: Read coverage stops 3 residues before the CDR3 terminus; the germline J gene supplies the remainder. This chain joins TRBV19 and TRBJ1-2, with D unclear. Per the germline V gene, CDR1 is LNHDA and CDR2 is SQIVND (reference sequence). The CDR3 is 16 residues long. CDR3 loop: CASSIGPLGSSLDYTF. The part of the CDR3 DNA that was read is TGTGCCAGTAGTATAGGACCGCTAGGTTCATCCTTGGAC.

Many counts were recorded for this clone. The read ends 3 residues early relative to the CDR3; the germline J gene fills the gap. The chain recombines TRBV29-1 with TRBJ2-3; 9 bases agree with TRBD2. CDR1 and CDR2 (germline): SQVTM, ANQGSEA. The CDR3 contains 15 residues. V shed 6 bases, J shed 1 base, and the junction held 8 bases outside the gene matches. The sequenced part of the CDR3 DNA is TGCAGCGTCGGAAATAGCGGGAGCCGCACAGATACG. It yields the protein CSVGNSGSRTDT. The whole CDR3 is CSVGNSGSRTDTQYF.

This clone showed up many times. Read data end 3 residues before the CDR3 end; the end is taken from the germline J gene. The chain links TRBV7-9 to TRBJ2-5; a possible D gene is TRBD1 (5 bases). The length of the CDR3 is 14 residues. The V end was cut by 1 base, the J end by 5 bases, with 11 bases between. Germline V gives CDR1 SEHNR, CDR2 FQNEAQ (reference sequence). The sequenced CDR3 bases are TGTGCCAGCAGCTTAGACAGGTTCGGGGAGACC. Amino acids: CASSLDRFGET. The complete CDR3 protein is CASSLDRFGETQYF.

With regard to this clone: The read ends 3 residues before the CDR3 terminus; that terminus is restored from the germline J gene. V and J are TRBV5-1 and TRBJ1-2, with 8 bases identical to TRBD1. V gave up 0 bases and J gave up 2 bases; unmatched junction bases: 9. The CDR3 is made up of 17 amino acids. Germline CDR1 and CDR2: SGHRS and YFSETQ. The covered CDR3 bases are TGCGCCAGCAGCTTGGACACTGGACAGGGAGGCAACTATGGC. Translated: CASSLDTGQGGNYG. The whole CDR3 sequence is CASSLDTGQGGNYGYTF.